This is a list of T cell receptor delta chains from one sample in a study of gamma-delta T cells after stem cell transplantation. TCRdb reprocessed the RT-PCR reads using CATT. The table lists about 1,500 delta-chain clones, 8.5% to 10% of them singletons, with 20% to 25% in the top ten. Sequenced material: gamma-delta T cells. All receptors derive from a human donor. It is not recorded whose cells these are; they may come from a transplant donor. The CDR3 runs from the conserved cysteine through the conserved F or W. Fields, in order: clone size, V gene, CDR3 length, D gene, J gene, CDR3 protein, CDR3 DNA. A D gene is named only where the DNA matches it firmly. Only some rows state a clone size, as once, few, many or a class for expanded clones.

medium-sized,TRDV2,17,.,TRDJ1,CACDKVATGRYTDKLIF,TGTGCCTGTGACAAGGTTGCTACTGGGAGGTACACCGATAAACTCATCTTT
few,TRDV2,18,.,TRDJ1,CACDTVGLGGISTDKLIF,TGTGCCTGTGACACCGTCGGCCTCGGCGGGATAAGCACCGATAAACTCATCTTT
few,TRDV2,19,TRDD3,TRDJ3,CACDILLGESSWDTRQMFF,TGTGCCTGTGACATCTTACTGGGGGAAAGCTCCTGGGACACCCGACAGATGTTTTTC
medium-sized,TRDV2,19,TRDD3,TRDJ1,CACDTVLRTGGYRTDKLIF,TGTGCCTGTGACACGGTTTTGCGGACTGGGGGATACAGGACCGATAAACTCATCTTT
once,TRDV2,17,TRDD3,TRDJ1,CACDTVMGDTRGDRLIF,TGTGCCTGTGACACCGTAATGGGGGATACGCGGGGCGATAGACTCATCTTT
large,TRDV2,16,TRDD3,TRDJ1,CACDVVGGLITDKLIF,TGTGCCTGTGACGTCGTTGGGGGACTGATCACCGATAAACTCATCTTT
.,TRDV2,16,TRDD3,TRDJ1,CACDVLGDTRIDKLIF,TGTGCCTGTGATGTACTGGGGGATACGCGCATAGATAAACTCATCTTT
medium-sized,TRDV2,18,TRDD3,TRDJ3,CACDRLGGISWDTRQMFF,TGTGCCTGTGACCGACTGGGGGGGATCTCCTGGGACACCCGACAGATGTTTTTC
medium-sized,TRDV2,17,TRDD3,TRDJ1,CACDYTGGYQEGDKLIF,TGTGCCTGTGACTATACTGGGGGATATCAAGAGGGCGATAAACTCATCTTT
large,TRDV2,13,TRDD3,TRDJ1,CACDSLLGDKLIF,TGTGCCTGTGACTCCCTACTGGGGGATAAACTCATCTTT
large,TRDV2,17,TRDD3,TRDJ2,CACDTLGDSTLTAQLFF,TGTGCCTGTGACACCTTGGGGGATTCGACTTTGACAGCACAACTCTTCTTT
.,TRDV2,16,TRDD3,TRDJ1,CACDVLGDTLTDKLIF,TGTGCCTGTGATGTACTGGGGGATACCCTCACCGATAAACTCATCTTT
.,TRDV2,17,TRDD3,TRDJ1,CACVSLGDWGSTDKLIF,TGTGCCTGTGTATCCCTGGGGGATTGGGGGTCCACCGATAAACTCATCTTT
medium-sized,TRDV2,19,TRDD3,TRDJ3,CACDTTGGEWSWDTRQMFF,TGTGCCTGTGACACCACTGGGGGAGAATGGTCCTGGGACACCCGACAGATGTTTTTC
.,TRDV2,21,.,TRDJ1,CACDTISSWGVTNEDTDKLIF,TGTGCCTGTGACACGATTTCCTCTTGGGGGGTCACGAACGAAGACACCGATAAACTCATCTTT
.,TRDV2,21,TRDD3,TRDJ1,CACDTISSWGITNEDTDKLIF,TGTGCCTGTGACACGATTTCCTCTTGGGGGATCACGAACGAAGACACCGATAAACTCATCTTT
.,TRDV2,17,TRDD3,TRDJ1,CACDTLGATSGTDKLIF,TGTGCCTGTGACACTCTGGGGGCTACGTCGGGCACCGATAAACTCATCTTT
medium-sized,TRDV2,18,.,TRDJ3,CACDTGGASSWDTRQMFF,TGTGCCTGTGACACCGGGGGAGCTAGCTCCTGGGACACCCGACAGATGTTTTTC
medium-sized,TRDV2,17,TRDD3,TRDJ1,CACDPWGTPESTDKLIF,TGTGCCTGTGACCCCTGGGGGACCCCCGAGTCAACCGATAAACTCATCTTT
medium-sized,TRDV2,19,TRDD3,TRDJ1,CACDTVRTGGPVYTDKLIF,TGTGCCTGTGACACCGTACGAACTGGGGGTCCAGTCTACACCGATAAACTCATCTTT
medium-sized,TRDV2,20,.,TRDJ1,CACDTLSGGRPLSDTDKLIF,TGTGCCTGTGACACCTTATCCGGGGGACGACCACTGAGTGACACCGATAAACTCATCTTT
medium-sized,TRDV2,16,.,TRDJ1,CACDTVGTLYTDKLIF,TGTGCCTGTGACACCGTGGGGACCTTGTACACCGATAAACTCATCTTT
.,TRDV2,21,TRDD3,TRDJ3,CACVTVMGDRASSWDTRQMFF,TGTGCCTGTGTCACCGTGATGGGGGATAGGGCCAGCTCCTGGGACACCCGACAGATGTTTTTC
large,TRDV2,15,TRDD3,TRDJ1,CACDTLNGGSDKLIF,TGTGCCTGTGACACCCTCAACGGGGGATCGGATAAACTCATCTTT
few,TRDV2,17,.,TRDJ1,CACDTVGARSGTDKLIF,TGTGCCTGTGACACCGTGGGGGCCCGATCGGGGACCGATAAACTCATCTTT
large,TRDV2,14,.,TRDJ1,CACDTLGVLDKLIF,TGTGCCTGTGACACTTTGGGGGTCCTTGATAAACTCATCTTT
medium-sized,TRDV2,21,TRDD3,TRDJ1,CACDTLFGDTRVFESTDKLIF,TGTGCCTGTGACACTTTGTTTGGGGATACGCGGGTTTTCGAGTCCACCGATAAACTCATCTTT
medium-sized,TRDV2,19,TRDD3,TRDJ1,CACDTMSVGDLHNTDKLIF,TGTGCCTGTGACACCATGTCGGTGGGGGATCTCCACAACACCGATAAACTCATCTTT
.,TRDV2,19,.,TRDJ1,CACDTLGANGIGYTDKLIF,TGTGCCTGTGACACCCTCGGGGCTAACGGGATCGGGTACACCGATAAACTCATCTTT
large,TRDV2,18,TRDD3,TRDJ3,CACDSTGGYSWDTRQMFF,TGTGCCTGTGACAGTACTGGGGGATACTCCTGGGACACCCGACAGATGTTTTTC
large,TRDV2,20,.,TRDJ1,CACDTVPTSGDLPVTDKLIF,TGTGCCTGTGACACCGTTCCTACAAGTGGGGATCTCCCAGTAACCGATAAACTCATCTTT
large,TRDV2,15,.,TRDJ1,CACDRVGVNIDKLIF,TGTGCCTGTGACCGCGTGGGGGTAAATATCGATAAACTCATCTTT
.,TRDV2,15,TRDD3,TRDJ1,CACDAILGDADKLIF,TGTGCCTGTGACGCGATACTGGGGGATGCTGATAAACTCATCTTT
.,TRDV2,19,TRDD3,TRDJ1,CACDGLPTVLGDRTDKLIF,TGTGCCTGTGACGGTCTTCCTACTGTACTGGGGGATAGGACCGATAAACTCATCTTT
medium-sized,TRDV2,18,TRDD3,TRDJ1,CARDSLLGTGPYTDKLIF,TGTGCCCGTGACAGCTTACTGGGGACCGGACCGTACACCGATAAACTCATCTTT
medium-sized,TRDV2,15,.,TRDJ1,CACDPAGEVIDKLIF,TGTGCCTGTGACCCGGCTGGGGAAGTGATCGATAAACTCATCTTT
large,TRDV2,18,TRDD3,TRDJ1,CACDPTGGPPVRTDKLIF,TGTGCCTGTGACCCAACTGGGGGTCCACCCGTACGCACCGATAAACTCATCTTT
.,TRDV1,24,TRDD3,TRDJ1,CALGITLVPIPRTGGYTFTDKLIF,TGTGCTCTTGGAATAACTTTGGTTCCGATACCACGTACTGGGGGATACACCTTCACCGATAAACTCATCTTT
medium-sized,TRDV2,16,.,TRDJ1,CACDTVGLPVTDKLIF,TGTGCCTGTGACACCGTGGGGTTGCCGGTCACCGATAAACTCATCTTT
.,TRDV2,18,TRDD3,TRDJ1,CACDTLGDTVSGTDKLIF,TGTGCCTGTGACACCCTGGGGGATACAGTGAGTGGAACCGATAAACTCATCTTT
.,TRDV2,15,TRDD3,TRDJ1,CACDPLGDISDKLIF,TGTGCCTGTGACCCACTGGGGGATATCTCCGATAAACTCATCTTT
.,TRDV2,16,.,TRDJ1,CACDLLTGPRTDKLIF,TGTGCCTGTGACCTACTTACGGGGCCCCGCACCGATAAACTCATCTTT
large,TRDV2,16,TRDD3,TRDJ1,CACDPLLGDYTDKLIF,TGTGCCTGTGACCCATTACTGGGGGATTACACCGATAAACTCATCTTT
few,TRDV2,20,.,TRDJ3,CARDTAAGEGSSWDTRQMFF,TGTGCCCGTGACACCGCCGCGGGGGAAGGAAGCTCCTGGGACACCCGACAGATGTTTTTC
few,TRDV2,19,TRDD3,TRDJ3,CACDSILGDLSWDTRQMFF,TGTGCCTGTGACTCCATACTGGGGGACCTCTCCTGGGACACCCGACAGATGTTTTTC
few,TRDV2,14,.,TRDJ1,CACDTIRGTDKLIF,TGTGCCTGTGACACAATCAGGGGTACTGATAAACTCATCTTT